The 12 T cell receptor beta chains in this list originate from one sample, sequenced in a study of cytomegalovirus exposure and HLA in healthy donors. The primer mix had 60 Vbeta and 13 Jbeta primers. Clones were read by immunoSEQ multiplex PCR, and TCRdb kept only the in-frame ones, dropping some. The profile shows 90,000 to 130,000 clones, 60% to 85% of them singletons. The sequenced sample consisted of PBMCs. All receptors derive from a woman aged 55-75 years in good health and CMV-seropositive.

In DNA, the CDR3 is TGTGCCAGCAGGTACAGGGGGGACACCGGGGAGCTGTTTTTT. This gives the protein CASRYRGDTGELFF. This chain joins TRBV6-1 and TRBJ2-2; 8 nucleotides agree with TRBD1. CDR1 MNHNS and CDR2 SASEGT come from the germline V gene. The CDR3 is 14 amino acids. The V and J ends lost 6 bases and 3 bases, in that order; junction bases with no gene match: 3.

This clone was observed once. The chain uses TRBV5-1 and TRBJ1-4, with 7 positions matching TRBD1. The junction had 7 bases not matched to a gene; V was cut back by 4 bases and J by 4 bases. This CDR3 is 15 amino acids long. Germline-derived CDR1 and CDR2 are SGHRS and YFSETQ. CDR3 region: CASSTGTDLNEKLFF. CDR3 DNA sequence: TGCGCCAGCAGCACCGGGACAGACCTTAATGAAAAACTGTTTTTT.

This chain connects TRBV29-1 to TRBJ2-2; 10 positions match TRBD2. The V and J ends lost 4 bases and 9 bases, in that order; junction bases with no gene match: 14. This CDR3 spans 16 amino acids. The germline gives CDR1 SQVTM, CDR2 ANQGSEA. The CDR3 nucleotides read TGCAGCGTTGTAGGGGGGAAAGCGGGAGGGATTAGGGAGCTGTTTTTT. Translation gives CSVVGGKAGGIRELFF.

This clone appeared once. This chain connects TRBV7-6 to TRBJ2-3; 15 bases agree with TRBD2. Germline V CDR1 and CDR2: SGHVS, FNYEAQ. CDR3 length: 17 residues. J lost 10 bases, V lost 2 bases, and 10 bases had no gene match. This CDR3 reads CASSLRSGLAGGEAQYF. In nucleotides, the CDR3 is TGTGCCAGCAGCTTAAGATCAGGACTAGCGGGGGGGGAGGCGCAGTATTTT.

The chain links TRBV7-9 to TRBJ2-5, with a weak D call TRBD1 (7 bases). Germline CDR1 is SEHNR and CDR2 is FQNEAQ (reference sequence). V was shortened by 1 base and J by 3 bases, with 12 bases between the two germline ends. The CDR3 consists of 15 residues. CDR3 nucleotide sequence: TGTGCCAGCAGCTTAGGGGGCGGGACAGAAGAGACCCAGTACTTC. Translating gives CASSLGGGTEETQYF.

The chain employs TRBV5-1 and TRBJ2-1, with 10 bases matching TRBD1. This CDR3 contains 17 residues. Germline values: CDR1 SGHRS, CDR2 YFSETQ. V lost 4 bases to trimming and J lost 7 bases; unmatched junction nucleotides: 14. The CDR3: CASSPLKTGGASNEQFF. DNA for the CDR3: TGCGCCAGCAGCCCCCTAAAGACAGGGGGCGCGTCGAATGAGCAGTTCTTC.

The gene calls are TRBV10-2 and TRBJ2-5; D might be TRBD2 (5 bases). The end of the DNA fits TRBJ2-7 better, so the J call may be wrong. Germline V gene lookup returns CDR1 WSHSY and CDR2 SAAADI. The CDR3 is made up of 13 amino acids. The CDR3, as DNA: TGCGCCAGCAGGACGTCCAGCGGCTACGAGCAGTACTTC. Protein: CASRTSSGYEQYF.

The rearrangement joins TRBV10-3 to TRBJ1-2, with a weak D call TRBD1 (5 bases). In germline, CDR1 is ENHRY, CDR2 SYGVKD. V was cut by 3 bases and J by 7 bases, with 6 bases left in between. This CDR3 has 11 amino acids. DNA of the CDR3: TGTGCCATCAGTGACAGGGCTGGCTACACCTTC. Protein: CAISDRAGYTF.

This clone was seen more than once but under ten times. This CDR3 reads CASSRTMQGGNQPQHF. As DNA, the CDR3 is TGCGCCAGCAGCCGCACAATGCAGGGAGGGAATCAGCCCCAGCATTTT. The rearrangement links TRBV4-1 to TRBJ1-5; the D gene is possibly TRBD1 (5 bases). Germline lookup yields CDR1 MGHRA and CDR2 YSYEKL. V was clipped by 4 bases and J by 4 bases, with 17 bases between them. This CDR3 has 16 amino acids.

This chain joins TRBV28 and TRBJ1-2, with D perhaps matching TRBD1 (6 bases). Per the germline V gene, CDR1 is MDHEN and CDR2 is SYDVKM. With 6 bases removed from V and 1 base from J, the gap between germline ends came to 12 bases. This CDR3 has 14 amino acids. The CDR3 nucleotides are TGTGCCAGCAGCCCAGGACAGTTTAACTATGGCTACACCTTC. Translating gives CASSPGQFNYGYTF.

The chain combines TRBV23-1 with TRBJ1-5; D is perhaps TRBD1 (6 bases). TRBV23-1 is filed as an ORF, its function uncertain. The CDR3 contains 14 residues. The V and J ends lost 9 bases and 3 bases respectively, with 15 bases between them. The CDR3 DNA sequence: TGCGCCAGTCCCGGGGGGGCCCACAATCAGCCCCAGCATTTT. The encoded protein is CASPGGAHNQPQHF.

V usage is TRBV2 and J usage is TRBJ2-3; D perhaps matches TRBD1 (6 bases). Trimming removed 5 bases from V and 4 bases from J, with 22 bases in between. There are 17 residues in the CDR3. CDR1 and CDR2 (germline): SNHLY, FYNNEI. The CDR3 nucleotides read TGTGCCAGCAGTCCATTGAGGGACACCCGAGGAGCAGATACGCAGTATTTT. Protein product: CASSPLRDTRGADTQYF.